Reported below is one T cell receptor beta chain. Original analysis: For nucleated cells, counts were estimated from reference gene primer amplification. The repertoire was sequenced with immunoSEQ multiplex PCR; TCRdb's copy has only in-frame clones and lacks some. That table furnishes V, J and clone size, whereas the DNA furnished D and trimming. The sample includes under 200,000 clones, nearly 90% of them seen just once. This CDR3 is 14 amino acids long. The data stem from a study of blood T cell repertoires in COVID-19. In the study overall: From the United States, Italy and Spain came samples of acute and convalescent COVID-19. Sources were T cells, B-cell-depleted T cells, or PBMCs; the material itself was cDNA or gDNA.

The chain joins TRBV21-1 to TRBJ2-5; the table's D call, TRBD1, has no DNA check behind it. TRBV21-1 counts as a pseudogene. Sequencing was done on a sample of peripheral blood. This sequence originates from a man in his sixties with active or convalescent COVID-19. In DNA, the CDR3 is TGTGCCAGCAGCTTGCGACAGGGGGCGAAGACCCAGTACTTC. Translating gives CASSLRQGAKTQYF.